The 26 T cell receptor beta chains reported below all come from one sample, sequenced in a study of spatial heterogeneity in lung cancer. TCRdb reprocessed the 5' RACE reads with MiXCR, giving one entry per CDR3 protein. The repertoire holds about 11,000 distinct CDR3 sequences, 8.6% seen once, with roughly a quarter in the top ten. Time point noted: sample taken at primary tumor resection. Sequencing covered unsorted whole RNA taken from tumor, nontumor lung or frozen PBMC. The material sequenced was PBMCs, taken at surgery. The receptors derive from a male donor with early-stage non-small cell lung cancer.

This clonotype was detected many times. The rearrangement links TRBV5-5 to TRBJ2-5, with D possibly matching TRBD1 (5 bases). Deletions cut 4 bases from V and 1 base from J, with 11 bases between. Germline V gene lookup returns CDR1 SGHKS and CDR2 YYEKEE (reference sequence). CDR3 length: 14 amino acids. The CDR3 DNA is TGTGCCAGCAGCCCAGGGTCCCCCCAAGAGACCCAGTACTTC. Translation gives CASSPGSPQETQYF.

This clonotype is medium-sized (0.01 to 0.1%) in the sample. J is TRBJ2-6 and V is TRBV2, with D hard to call. Germline V gene sequence: CDR1 SNHLY, CDR2 FYNNEI. This CDR3 has 15 amino acids. V lost 7 bases and J 1 base, leaving 11 bases between the germline ends. CDR3 in DNA: TGTGCCAGCATGACGGGCTCATCTGGGGCCAACGTCCTGACTTTC. The encoded protein is CASMTGSSGANVLTF.

By its share, this clonotype is medium-sized. The V gene is TRBV20-1, the J gene TRBJ2-7; 7 nucleotides line up with TRBD1. The V gene's germline CDR1 is DFQATT and CDR2 SNEGSKA (reference sequence). V dropped 6 bases and J dropped 1; count of bases not matched to a gene: 6. This CDR3 contains 13 residues. CDR3 protein: CSANSGQSYEQYF. The CDR3 nucleotides read TGCAGTGCCAACTCGGGACAGTCCTACGAGCAGTACTTC.

V is TRBV11-1 and J is TRBJ2-7, with 9 bases that match TRBD1. The J segment lost 5 bases and the V segment lost 1 base, leaving 3 bases of the junction unmatched. The CDR3 sequence is 14 residues long. The germline V gene has CDR1 SGHAT and CDR2 FQDESV (reference sequence). The CDR3 region is CASSLGTGADEQYF. For the CDR3, the DNA is TGTGCCAGCAGCTTAGGGACAGGGGCCGACGAGCAGTACTTC.

This clonotype was seen ten or more times. The V call is TRBV11-2, the J call TRBJ2-7; 7 nucleotides align to TRBD1. Trimming removed 3 bases from V and 6 bases from J; junction bases left unmatched: 2. This CDR3 contains 12 residues. Per germline, CDR1 SGHAT and CDR2 FQNNGV. The CDR3 nucleotides are TGTGCCAGCAGCTTGAGGGGGCCCGAGCAGTACTTC. This translates into CASSLRGPEQYF.

The chain is built from TRBV30 and TRBJ1-5; perhaps TRBD1 as D (5 bases). With 0 bases removed from V and 4 bases from J, the gap between germline ends came to 7 bases. Germline V gene data show CDR1 as GTSNPN and CDR2 as SVGIG (reference sequence). The CDR3 length is 13 residues. CDR3 amino acids: CAWSVQENQPQHF. CDR3 coding DNA: TGTGCCTGGAGTGTACAGGAGAATCAGCCCCAGCATTTT.

This clonotype has ten or more counts. This rearrangement joins TRBV11-3 to TRBJ1-2; D may be TRBD1 (5 bases). The germline V gene has CDR1 SGHNT and CDR2 YENEEA. V lost 5 bases and J 8 bases, leaving 15 bases between the germline ends. The CDR3 extends over 13 amino acids. The CDR3 sequence: CASSIGGARGYTF. CDR3 coding DNA: TGTGCCAGCAGCATAGGAGGGGCTCGGGGCTACACCTTC. The complete variable domain, with remaining parts taken from reference TRBV11-3 and TRBJ1-2, reads EAGVVQSPRYKIIEKKQPVAFWCNPISGHNTLYWYLQNLGQGPELLIRYENEEAVDDSQLPKDRFSAERLKGVDSTLKIQPAELGDSAVYLCASSIGGARGYTFGSGTRLTVV.

Within the sample, this clonotype is medium-sized. In nucleotides, the CDR3 is TGTGCCAGCAGTTCGGGCTCCGGGGGACCTGGAAACACCATATATTTT. Its translation: CASSSGSGGPGNTIYF. This chain uses TRBV6-5 with TRBJ1-3; D may be TRBD1 (5 bases). CDR1 is MNHEY, CDR2 SVGAGI, per germline. This CDR3 region has 16 residues. The V gene lost 4 bases and the J gene lost 2 bases, with 15 bases spanning the gap.

This clonotype appeared many times. The CDR3 protein is CAWSALSLTDTQYF. The CDR3 DNA follows: TGTGCCTGGAGTGCCCTATCTCTCACAGATACGCAGTATTTT. The chain has TRBV30 and TRBJ2-3; D not resolved. Trimming cost V 1 base and J 2 bases, with 10 bases left between them. The germline gives CDR1 GTSNPN, CDR2 SVGIG (reference sequence). The CDR3 spans 14 residues.

This clonotype was seen ten or more times. This chain connects TRBV6-2 or TRBV6-3 to TRBJ2-7, with no clear D. Deletions cut 6 bases from V and 3 bases from J, with 15 bases between. Looked up from germline, CDR1 is MNHEY and CDR2 is SVGEGT. The CDR3 is 14 residues long. The CDR3 is CASRNRAVLYEQYF. For the CDR3, the DNA is TGTGCCAGCAGGAACCGGGCCGTCCTCTACGAGCAGTACTTC.

By share, this clonotype ranks as medium-sized. The gene calls are TRBV20-1 and TRBJ2-1, with 8 bases that match TRBD2. From germline, CDR1 is DFQATT and CDR2 SNEGSKA (reference sequence). CDR3 length: 14 residues. The V and J ends lost 7 bases and 2 bases, in that order; junction bases with no gene match: 7. CDR3 nucleotide sequence: TGCAGTGTGGGTCGGGGGGGCCCCTACAATGAGCAGTTCTTC. Translating it yields CSVGRGGPYNEQFF.

This clonotype was detected only once. This chain connects TRBV5-1 to TRBJ2-1; TRBD1 matches 8 bases. The germline V gene encodes CDR1 SGHRS and CDR2 YFSETQ. The trim removed 4 bases at V and 1 base at J, leaving 4 bases unmatched. This CDR3 comprises 15 residues. The CDR3 loop reads CASSPQGASYNEQFF. The CDR3 DNA reads TGCGCCAGCAGCCCGCAGGGGGCATCCTACAATGAGCAGTTCTTC. Full variable domain (rest looked up from reference TRBV5-1 and TRBJ2-1): KAGVTQTPRYLIKTRGQQVTLSCSPISGHRSVSWYQQTPGQGLQFLFEYFSETQRNKGNFPGRFSGRQFSNSRSEMNVSTLELGDSALYLCASSPQGASYNEQFFGPGTRLTVL.

This clonotype was detected ten times or more. The chain has TRBV21-1 and TRBJ2-3; the table assigns TRBD1, which was not confirmed against the DNA. TRBV21-1 is marked as a pseudogene. CDR3 length: 16 residues. The CDR3 nucleotides read TGTGCCAGCAGCAAGATTTTAAACAGGGCAACAGATACGCAGTATTTT. Protein sequence: CASSKILNRATDTQYF.

This clonotype came up many times. The rearrangement uses TRBV6-6 and TRBJ1-1; the match to TRBD1 covers 8 bases. The trim removed 0 bases at V and 4 bases at J, leaving 4 bases unmatched. The CDR3 is 15 residues long. Germline V gene data show CDR1 as MNHNY and CDR2 as SVGAGI (reference sequence). CDR3: CASSYSDRVGTEAFF. The CDR3 coding sequence is TGTGCCAGCAGTTACTCGGACAGGGTGGGCACTGAAGCTTTCTTT.

Relative to its sample, this clonotype is medium-sized. The chain joins TRBV6-2 or TRBV6-3 to TRBJ1-2; no definite D call. CDR1 and CDR2 from the germline V gene are MNHEY and SVGEGT. Trimming shortened V by 5 bases and J by 4 bases, and 5 bases separated the two germline ends. This CDR3 has 11 amino acids. CDR3 sequence reads: CASSLFYGYTF. The CDR3 nucleotides are TGTGCCAGCAGTCTATTCTATGGCTACACCTTC.

This clonotype has only a few counts. The chain combines TRBV5-6 with TRBJ1-5; possible D gene TRBD1, 5 bases. Trimming took 0 bases from V and 3 from J, leaving 10 bases between them. Per the germline V gene, CDR1 is SGHDT and CDR2 is YYEEEE. The CDR3 consists of 15 residues. CDR3 in amino acids: CASSLGPGLNQPQHF. DNA for the CDR3: TGTGCCAGCAGCTTGGGGCCAGGGCTCAATCAGCCCCAGCATTTT.

The chain carries TRBV11-2 and TRBJ2-4; perhaps TRBD2 as D (5 bases). In germline, CDR1 is SGHAT, CDR2 FQNNGV. The CDR3 extends over 13 amino acids. V gave up 8 bases and J gave up 0 bases, with 8 bases separating them. In nucleotides, the CDR3 is TGTGCCAGCCGAGGGATAGCCAAAAACATTCAGTACTTC. It encodes CASRGIAKNIQYF.

The chain has TRBV28 and TRBJ2-2, with D possibly matching TRBD2 (5 bases). Germline assignment: CDR1 MDHEN and CDR2 SYDVKM. Trimming removed 7 bases at V and 4 bases at J, with 16 bases between. This CDR3 is built from 15 residues. CDR3 sequence reads: CASNPGISSTGELFF. The CDR3 nucleotides read TGTGCCAGCAATCCCGGGATCTCTAGCACCGGGGAGCTGTTTTTT.

The table lists this clonotype with a few counts. The chain has TRBV6-5 and TRBJ2-7; no firm D call. Germline V gene data show CDR1 as MNHEY and CDR2 as SVGAGI. The CDR3 is 12 amino acids. Trimming removed 4 bases at V and 6 bases at J, with 10 bases between. The CDR3 spells CASSCPPSEQYV. The CDR3 DNA reads as TGTGCCAGCAGTTGCCCGCCCTCCGAGCAGTACGTC.

This clonotype was detected ten times or more. The chain has TRBV20-1 and TRBJ2-2, with D possibly being TRBD2 (6 bases). The germline gives CDR1 DFQATT, CDR2 SNEGSKA (reference sequence). This CDR3 comprises 13 residues. V lost 3 bases and J lost 3, with 8 bases in between. This CDR3 is CSARGLDTGELFF. The DNA of the CDR3 is TGCAGTGCTAGGGGACTGGACACCGGGGAGCTGTTTTTT.

This clonotype was seen ten or more times. The chain has TRBV30 and TRBJ1-1; TRBD1 agrees at 8 bases. This CDR3 region has 14 residues. Germline assignment: CDR1 GTSNPN and CDR2 SVGIG (reference sequence). Germline trimming cut 6 bases from V and 0 bases from J; bases unmatched to any gene: 6. In DNA form, the CDR3 reads TGTGCCTGCGGACAGGGAGTCTTGAACACTGAAGCTTTCTTT. This sequence encodes CACGQGVLNTEAFF.

This clonotype appeared many times. The chain recombines TRBV28 with TRBJ1-2; the D gene is possibly TRBD1 (5 bases). CDR1 and CDR2 (germline): MDHEN, SYDVKM. There are 13 residues in the CDR3. Trimming left V 4 bases short and J 8 bases short, with 14 bases between. The CDR3 sequence: CASSSEGDLGYTF. The CDR3, as DNA: TGTGCCAGCAGTTCGGAAGGGGATCTGGGCTACACCTTC.

This clonotype was seen repeatedly, ten times or more. The chain carries TRBV5-6 and TRBJ1-1; D is uncertain. Germline V gene data show CDR1 as SGHDT and CDR2 as YYEEEE. The CDR3 sequence is 15 residues long. Trimming cost V 2 bases and J 0 bases, with 11 bases left between them. The CDR3 loop reads CASSLERFMNTEAFF. The CDR3, as DNA: TGTGCCAGCAGCTTAGAAAGGTTCATGAACACTGAAGCTTTCTTT.

The table lists this clonotype with a few counts. The CDR3 loop is CASSYTGAVGSPLHF. In nucleotides, the CDR3 is TGTGCCAGCAGTTATACCGGGGCGGTGGGTTCACCCCTCCACTTT. The rearrangement uses TRBV6-6 and TRBJ1-6; maybe TRBD1 (5 bases). Trimming removed 3 bases at V and 9 bases at J, with 15 bases between. In germline, CDR1 is MNHNY, CDR2 SVGAGI (reference sequence). This CDR3 is 15 amino acids long.

Ten or more counts support this clonotype. The chain is built from TRBV25-1 and TRBJ1-4, with D unclear. This CDR3 has 16 residues. V was shortened by 1 base and J by 0 bases, with 9 bases between the two germline ends. CDR1 MGHDK and CDR2 SYGVNS come from the germline V gene. The CDR3 spells CASSELGGATNEKLFF. CDR3 coding DNA: TGTGCCAGCAGTGAATTGGGCGGGGCAACTAATGAAAAACTGTTTTTT.

In its sample, this clonotype was seen many times. J is TRBJ2-2 and V is TRBV2, with 8 bases matching TRBD2. V lost 4 bases to trimming and J lost 7 bases; unmatched junction nucleotides: 11. This CDR3 comprises 16 residues. Germline loops: CDR1 SNHLY, CDR2 FYNNEI. CDR3 DNA sequence: TGTGCCAGCAGTGGCGGCAGCGGGGGACCAGGCGGGGAGCTGTTTTTT. Protein: CASSGGSGGPGGELFF. The entire variable domain, with the rest obtained from reference TRBV2 and TRBJ2-2, is as follows: EPEVTQTPSHQVTQMGQEVILRCVPISNHLYFYWYRQILGQKVEFLVSFYNNEISEKSEIFDDQFSVERPDGSNFTLKIRSTKLEDSAMYFCASSGGSGGPGGELFFGEGSRLTVL.